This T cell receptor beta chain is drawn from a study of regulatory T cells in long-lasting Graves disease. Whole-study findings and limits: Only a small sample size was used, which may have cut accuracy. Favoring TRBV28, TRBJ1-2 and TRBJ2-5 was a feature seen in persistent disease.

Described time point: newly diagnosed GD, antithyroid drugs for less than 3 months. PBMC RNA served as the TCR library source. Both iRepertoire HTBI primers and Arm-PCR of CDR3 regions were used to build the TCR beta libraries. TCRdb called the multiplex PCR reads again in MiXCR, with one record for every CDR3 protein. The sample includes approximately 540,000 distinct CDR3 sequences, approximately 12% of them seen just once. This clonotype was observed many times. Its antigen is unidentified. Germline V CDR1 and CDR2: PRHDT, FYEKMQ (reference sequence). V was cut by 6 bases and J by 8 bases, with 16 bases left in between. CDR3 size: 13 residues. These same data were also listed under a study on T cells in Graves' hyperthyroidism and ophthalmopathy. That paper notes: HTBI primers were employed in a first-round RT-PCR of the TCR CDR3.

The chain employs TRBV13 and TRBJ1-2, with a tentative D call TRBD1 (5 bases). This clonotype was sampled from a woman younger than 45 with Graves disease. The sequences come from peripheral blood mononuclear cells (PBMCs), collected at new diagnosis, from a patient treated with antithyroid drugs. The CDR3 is CASSPTGVYGYTF. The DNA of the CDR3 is TGTGCCAGCAGTCCCACAGGCGTGTACGGCTACACCTTC.